The source of this T cell receptor delta chain is a study of delta chains in infants with herpesvirus infections (TCRdb year 2023). About the investigation overall: To characterize gammadelta T cell responses to primary cytomegalovirus (CMV) infection, researchers prospectively followed a birth cohort of Ugandan infants starting at birth. The study looked for a public fetal Vdelta1/Vgamma8 gammadelta TCR clonotype in infants infected with CMV after birth. gammadelta TCRs were sequenced from PBMC obtained from 15 to 20 CMV-infected infants (one congenitally infected) and roughly 8 CMV-uninfected infants for whom sufficient sample was available. Blood samples from the infants were grouped into approximate ages of 1.5, 4, 8 and 12 months. Previously published Belgian fetal and cord blood gammadelta TCR data were included only for comparison and were not generated in this cohort. Results and caveats for the whole study, not just this receptor: Of 18 CMV-infected infants, several carried the public Vdelta1 clonotype: the congenitally infected infant plus three who were infected postnatally before 120 days of age. Detection of the public clonotype was limited to the first time point after infection, and the public clonotype was not found in uninfected infants or in infants infected after 120 days. A small sample size and the lack of race- or environment-matched controls were noted by the authors, because CMV is acquired by nearly all Ugandans before adulthood. The frequency of the public clonotype among Vdelta1 cells appeared to be inversely correlated with age at infection and fell quickly, apparently not lasting beyond about two months. Presence of the public clonotype at levels below the detection limit might still occur in CMV-uninfected infants.

Pregnant women getting prenatal care were recruited in Kampala, Uganda, and their infants were enrolled; maternal HIV status had to be documented. Home visits to families took place weekly, and collection of infant clinical information, oral swabs and peripheral blood began at 6 weeks of age and was repeated every 4 months after that. Blood was drawn into heparin tubes, and PBMC were isolated via Ficoll-Paque density gradient centrifugation and then cryopreserved. Libraries were built with RT-PCR. To generate TCR cDNA, RNA from PBMC was reverse transcribed using SuperScript II together with primers specific for the gamma chain and the delta chain. After purification with AMPure XP beads, the cDNA was amplified and indexed with Illumina adapters using the Nextera XT Index Kit. gammadelta TCR libraries were sequenced on an Illumina MiSeq with a V2 300-cycle kit. In the authors' own workflow: Using MiXCR v2.1.12, CDR3 sequences were assembled, and reads were mapped onto D, J and V genes obtained from GenBank. VDJtools v1.2.1 was used to analyze the repertoires of the CDR3 clonotypes. TCRdb reprocessed the public data with the CATT caller; entries with the same nucleotide sequence were combined afterwards. TCRdb, not the authors, supplied the V and J calls. Across this sample there are hundreds of delta-chain clones, with roughly 42% seen only once. Of the sample, 15% to 20% is held by the ten largest clones.

As a fraction of the sample, this clone is large (0.1 to 1%). What antigen it recognizes has not been identified. No much larger clonotype is one base removed from it; base qualities were not supplied. CDR1 TSWWSYY and CDR2 QGS are derived from the germline V gene. Including cysteine and phenylalanine, the CDR3 has 19 amino acids. Of the read, only the CDR3 DNA is kept; its 57 bases are in frame from base 1. The trim is 2 bases for V and 0 bases for J, with a gap of 22 bases between the germline ends. The chain is made from TRDV1 and TRDJ1; the D gene is not confidently resolved. The sample in question was peripheral blood, obtained at time point 3 of longitudinal follow-up. The sequence was obtained from a human donor who was a Ugandan infant, either HIV-exposed or HIV-unexposed (not recorded which). The CDR3 here reads CALGEEEATVPMYTDKLIF. The DNA is TGTGCTCTTGGGGAAGAAGAGGCTACAGTTCCGATGTACACCGATAAACTCATCTTT.